This is a list of T cell receptor beta chains from one sample in a study of blood T cell repertoires in COVID-19. The assay was immunoSEQ multiplex PCR, and TCRdb's table has in-frame clones only and misses some. Among some 450,000 clones, 70% to 90% were seen once, and the ten largest hold roughly 12%. Input material: peripheral blood. Receptors originate from a woman between 50 and 59 years old with COVID-19, enrolled during active disease. Each CDR3 is given with its conserved first and last residue. Fields, in order: D gene, clone size, V gene, J gene, CDR3 DNA, CDR3 protein. The D gene is left open where the match is weak. A row's size may be missing; if present it is once, few, many or a size class.

>TRBD1|.|TRBV15|TRBJ2-7
TGTGCCACCAGCAGCCCCCGACAGGGCTACGAGCAGTACTTC
CATSSPRQGYEQYF
>.|.|TRBV5-1|TRBJ1-1
TGCGCCAGCAGCTTGGCAGGGGCTGGGGGCACTGAAGCTTTCTTT
CASSLAGAGGTEAFF
>.|.|TRBV5-1|TRBJ2-2
TGCGCCAGCAGCTTGGGACTAGAGGGGACCGGGGAGCTGTTTTTT
CASSLGLEGTGELFF
>.|.|TRBV29-1|TRBJ2-1
TGCAGCGTTGAAGAAATAGGCGGGGCTAGGAATGAGCAGTTCTTC
CSVEEIGGARNEQFF
>.|.|TRBV11-2|TRBJ1-4
TGTGCCAGCAGCTCGGACTCAGGAGTTAGCGAAGATTTT
CASSSDSGVSEDF
>.|.|TRBV7-9|TRBJ1-4
TGTGCCAGCAGCTTGAGAATAACTAATGAAAAACTGTTTTTT
CASSLRITNEKLFF
>.|.|TRBV5-6|TRBJ2-2
TGTGCCAGCAGCTTGGCACAAAGGGAGCTGTTTTTT
CASSLAQRELFF
>TRBD1|.|TRBV18|TRBJ1-4
TGTGCCAGCTCATCCCCGGAGGGGGCGCGAGAAAAACTGTTTTTT
CASSSPEGAREKLFF
>TRBD2|once|TRBV15|TRBJ2-5
TGTGCCACCAGCAGAGATGGGGGGGAAGAGACCCAGTACTTC
CATSRDGGEETQYF
>.|.|TRBV28|TRBJ2-1
TGTGCCAGCAGTTCTAAGGGGGGGCGGTATGAGCAGTTCTTC
CASSSKGGRYEQFF
>TRBD2|.|TRBV5-1|TRBJ2-7
TGCGCCAGTGCTCCAGCGGGGGGGCTCTACGAGCAGTACTTC
CASAPAGGLYEQYF
>.|few|TRBV28|TRBJ1-4
TGTGCCAGCAGTTTCGGGGGGACTAATGAAAAACTGTTTTTT
CASSFGGTNEKLFF
>.|.|TRBV6-1|TRBJ1-5
TGTGCCAGCAGTGAAGCCTACCACTATAGCAATCAGCCCCAGCATTTT
CASSEAYHYSNQPQHF
>.|.|TRBV5-6|TRBJ1-5
TGTGCCAGTCAGAGACGTCTAGGGGGCAATCAGCCCCAGCATTTT
CASQRRLGGNQPQHF
>TRBD1|once|TRBV10-3|TRBJ1-1
TGTGCCATCAGCATAGCGGGACAGGGGGCCACTGAAGCTTTCTTT
CAISIAGQGATEAFF
>.|.|TRBV12-3/TRBV12-4|TRBJ1-1
TGTGCCAGCATCTGGCGGTGGAACACTGAAGCTTTCTTT
CASIWRWNTEAFF
>TRBD1|.|TRBV10-1|TRBJ1-6
TGCGCCAGCAGTGAGGACAGGGAAGGCTCACCCCTCCACTTT
CASSEDREGSPLHF
>.|.|TRBV7-2|TRBJ1-2
TGTGCCAGCAGCTTATGGGGATTGGACATCGCTTATTTC
CASSLWGLDIAYF
>.|.|TRBV4-1|TRBJ1-6
TGCGCCAGCAGCCAAGGTTCGGGTCGGGATTCACCCCTCCACTTT
CASSQGSGRDSPLHF
>.|.|TRBV11-3|TRBJ2-7
TGTGCCAGCAGCTTAGGTGGCAGTTCCTACGAGCAGTACTTC
CASSLGGSSYEQYF
>TRBD1|once|TRBV6-5|TRBJ2-3
TGTGCCAGCAGTCGTATGACAGGGAGCACAGATACGCAGTATTTT
CASSRMTGSTDTQYF
>TRBD2|.|TRBV3-1/TRBV3-2|TRBJ2-4
TGTGCCAGCAGCCAAGATCCCCAGCGGGGGGGGAAAAACATTCAGTACTTC
CASSQDPQRGGKNIQYF
>.|.|TRBV5-4|TRBJ1-2
TGTGCCAGCAGTTGGGACACTAACTATGGCTACACCTTC
CASSWDTNYGYTF
>TRBD1|.|TRBV7-3|TRBJ2-1
TGTGCCAGCAGCTTAAGACAGGGCGGGGAGCAGTTCTTC
CASSLRQGGEQFF
>.|once|TRBV4-2|TRBJ1-1
TGTGCCAGCAGCCAAGGTCAGGGTAACACTGAAGCTTTCTTT
CASSQGQGNTEAFF
>.|.|TRBV9|TRBJ1-6
TGTGCCAGCAGCCCCAGACTGATTCCTTATTCACCCCTCCACTTT
CASSPRLIPYSPLHF
>TRBD1|.|TRBV6-5|TRBJ2-7
TGTGCCAGCAGTTACTTGTCCGGGACAGGGGACTACGAGCAGTACTTC
CASSYLSGTGDYEQYF
>.|.|TRBV7-6|TRBJ2-7
TGTGCCAGCAGCTTAATGGGGGGGGCGGACAACTCCTACGAGCAGTACTTC
CASSLMGGADNSYEQYF
>TRBD1|.|TRBV19|TRBJ2-3
TGTGCCAGTAAGCCCGGGACAGGTCCTAGCACAGATACGCAGTATTTT
CASKPGTGPSTDTQYF
>TRBD1|.|TRBV5-4|TRBJ1-1
TGTGCCAGCAGCTTGTTGTCCCCGAGACAGGGCGTTCGGACTGAAGCTTTCTTT
CASSLLSPRQGVRTEAFF
>.|.|TRBV25-1|TRBJ1-2
TGTGCCAGCCACCCTATGCGGGCAGGCGGGGGCTACACCTTC
CASHPMRAGGGYTF
>.|many|TRBV9|TRBJ2-3
TGTGCCAGCAGCGTAGAACAGGCTAGCACAGATACGCAGTATTTT
CASSVEQASTDTQYF
>.|once|TRBV7-9|TRBJ1-1
TGTGCCAGCAGCTTAGCGAGACAGGTGGACACTGAAGCTTTCTTT
CASSLARQVDTEAFF
>TRBD1|.|TRBV19|TRBJ1-1
TGTGCCAGTAGCACCGGGACAGGGTTGCCTGAAGCTTTCTTT
CASSTGTGLPEAFF
>TRBD1|.|TRBV2|TRBJ1-1
TGTGCCAGCAGCGATACAGGGGTTTCAGAAGCTTTCTTT
CASSDTGVSEAFF
>TRBD1|once|TRBV10-3|TRBJ2-3
TGTGCCTCCCGACCGACCAGGGGGAGTGATACGCAGTATTTT
CASRPTRGSDTQYF
>TRBD1|.|TRBV24-1|TRBJ1-5
TGTGCCACCAGTGATGGGACAGGTCAGCCCCAGCATTTT
CATSDGTGQPQHF
>TRBD2|.|TRBV7-7|TRBJ2-5
TGTGCCAGCAGCTTAGGACTAGCGGGGACCCAAGAGACCCAGTACTTC
CASSLGLAGTQETQYF
>.|.|TRBV7-9|TRBJ1-2
TGTGCCAGCAGCCCTTTCGAATCCTTCAGTACCATCAACTATGGCTACACCTTC
CASSPFESFSTINYGYTF
>.|.|TRBV5-1|TRBJ2-1
TGCGCCAGCAGCCCCCTAGGTTACAATGAGCAGTTCTTC
CASSPLGYNEQFF
>TRBD1|.|TRBV20-1|TRBJ1-2
TGCAGTGCTAGTCTTTCCGGGACAGGGTATTCTGGCTACACCTTC
CSASLSGTGYSGYTF
>TRBD1|.|TRBV19|TRBJ1-5
TGTGCCAGTAGGGAACAGGGGGATCAGCCCCAGCATTTT
CASREQGDQPQHF
>TRBD1|once|TRBV18|TRBJ2-1
TGTGCCAGCTCGGCGGGACAGGGGTCAATCAATGAGCAGTTCTTC
CASSAGQGSINEQFF
>.|.|TRBV6-6|TRBJ1-4
TGTGCCAGCAGTCATGGGGGACAAGGACCTGAAAAACTGTTTTTT
CASSHGGQGPEKLFF
>.|.|TRBV18|TRBJ1-1
TGTGCCAGCTCACCAGGGGCAAACACTGAAGCTTTCTTT
CASSPGANTEAFF
>TRBD1|.|TRBV30|TRBJ1-1
TGTGCCTGGAGCGGGGGACAGGCGGAAAACACTGAAGCTTTCTTT
CAWSGGQAENTEAFF
>TRBD1|once|TRBV7-8|TRBJ2-7
TGTGCCAGCAGCTTCAAATCGACAGGGGCCTACGAGCAGTACTTC
CASSFKSTGAYEQYF
>.|.|TRBV12-5|TRBJ1-3
TGTGCTAGCGGAACGGGGGGGTCTGGAAACACCATATATTTT
CASGTGGSGNTIYF
>TRBD1|.|TRBV18|TRBJ1-4
TGTGCCAGCTCACCACGACAGGGGGAAAAACTGTTTTTT
CASSPRQGEKLFF